A single T cell receptor beta chain is shown here with its context. Antigen: not known. Sequenced by immunoSEQ multiplex PCR; TCRdb stores in-frame clones only, minus some. The sample has roughly 150,000 clones; roughly nine tenths are singletons. Described time point: baseline pretreatment blood. Treatment noted: 15 Gy SBRT to primary tumor, nephrectomy 4 weeks later. Radiation-treated patients gave blood at baseline, week 2 and week 4. The V and J ends lost 4 bases and 3 bases respectively, with 17 bases between them. Germline loops: CDR1 SGHKS, CDR2 YYEKEE (reference sequence). CDR3 length: 16 residues. This record belongs to a study of radiation and T cells in renal cell carcinoma. At the level of the study: Nephrectomy followed 15 Gy stereotactic body radiation by 4 weeks.

Study-wide points: Top tumor clonotypes rose in blood 2 weeks post-radiation, then contracted. No pretreatment tumor biopsies were available for baseline clonotypes.

The chain recombines TRBV5-5 with TRBJ1-3; D might be TRBD1 (6 bases). Sequencing was performed on blood, taken from a patient whose treatment included radiotherapy and nephrectomy. The sequence derives from a woman aged 65 to 85 with renal cell carcinoma. CDR3 residues: CASSPGEQGFGNTIYF. CDR3 bases: TGTGCCAGCAGCCCAGGGGAACAGGGCTTTGGAAACACCATATATTTT.